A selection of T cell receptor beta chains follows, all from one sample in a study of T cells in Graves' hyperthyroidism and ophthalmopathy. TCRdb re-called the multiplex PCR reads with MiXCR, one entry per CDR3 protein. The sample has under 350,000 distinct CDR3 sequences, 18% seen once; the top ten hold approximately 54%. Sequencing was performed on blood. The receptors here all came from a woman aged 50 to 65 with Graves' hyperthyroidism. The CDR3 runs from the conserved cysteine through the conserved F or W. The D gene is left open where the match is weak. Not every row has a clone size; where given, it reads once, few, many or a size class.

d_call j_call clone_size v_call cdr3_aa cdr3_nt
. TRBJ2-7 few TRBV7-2 CASSLAAAASSYEQYF TGTGCCAGCAGCTTAGCGGCGGCAGCGAGCTCCTACGAGCAGTACTTC
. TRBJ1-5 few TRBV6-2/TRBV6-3 CASSYSRTGNQPQHF TGTGCCAGCAGTTACTCCCGGACAGGCAATCAGCCCCAGCATTTT
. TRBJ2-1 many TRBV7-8 CASSLVDSLGEQFF TGTGCCAGCAGCTTAGTCGATAGCCTCGGTGAGCAGTTCTTC
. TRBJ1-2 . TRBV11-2 CASSLQALPGYTF TGTGCCAGCAGCTTACAGGCACTCCCGGGCTACACCTTC
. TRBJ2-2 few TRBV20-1 CSASAPELTGELFF TGCAGTGCTAGTGCGCCTGAACTCACCGGGGAGCTGTTTTTT
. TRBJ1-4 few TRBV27 CASSLSLAGPLFF TGTGCCAGCAGTTTATCGCTGGCAGGGCCACTGTTTTTT
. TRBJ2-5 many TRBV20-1 CSARDGESGVQSLETQYF TGCAGTGCTAGAGATGGAGAATCGGGGGTCCAATCTCTAGAGACCCAGTACTTC
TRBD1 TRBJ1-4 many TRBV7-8 CASTWTGEKLFF TGTGCCAGCACCTGGACAGGGGAAAAACTGTTTTTT
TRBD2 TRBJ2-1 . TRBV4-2 CASSPLAGDNEQFF TGTGCCAGCAGCCCACTAGCGGGGGACAATGAGCAGTTCTTC
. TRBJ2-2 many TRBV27 CASSPLPAGELFF TGTGCCAGCAGTCCCCTCCCAGCCGGGGAGCTGTTTTTT
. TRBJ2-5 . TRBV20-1 CSARGTPGQETQYF TGCAGTGCTAGAGGGACGCCCGGGCAAGAGACCCAGTACTTC
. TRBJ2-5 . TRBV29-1 CSVEPSGVGTQYF TGCAGCGTTGAACCGTCGGGCGTGGGGACCCAGTACTTC
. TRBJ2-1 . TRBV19 CASSQPLGVHEQFF TGTGCCAGTAGCCAACCCCTCGGGGTCCATGAGCAGTTCTTC
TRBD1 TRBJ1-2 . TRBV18 CASSPPGQTQYGYTF TGTGCCAGCTCACCACCGGGACAGACCCAATATGGCTACACCTTC
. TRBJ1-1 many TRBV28 CASSPLGEGGTEAFF TGTGCCAGCAGTCCCCTTGGCGAAGGGGGGACTGAAGCTTTCTTT
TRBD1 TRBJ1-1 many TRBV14 CASSQERRDRGIHGTEAFF TGTGCCAGCAGCCAAGAGCGCCGGGACAGGGGTATCCATGGCACTGAAGCTTTCTTT
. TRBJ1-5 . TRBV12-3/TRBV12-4 CASSLGFGGGDQPQHF TGTGCCAGCAGTTTAGGGTTCGGGGGCGGGGATCAGCCCCAGCATTTT
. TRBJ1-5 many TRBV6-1 CASSPRAADGSNQPQHF TGTGCCAGCAGTCCTCGGGCGGCGGACGGAAGCAATCAGCCCCAGCATTTT
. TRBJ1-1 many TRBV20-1 CSASRVDQAWATEAFF TGCAGTGCTAGTCGCGTCGATCAGGCCTGGGCCACTGAAGCTTTCTTT
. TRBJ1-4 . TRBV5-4 CASSHRDDATNEKLFF TGTGCCAGCAGCCACAGGGACGATGCCACTAATGAAAAACTGTTTTTT
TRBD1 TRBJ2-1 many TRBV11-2 CASSLGTGEYNEQFF TGTGCCAGCAGCTTAGGGACAGGGGAGTACAATGAGCAGTTCTTC
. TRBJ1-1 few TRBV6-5 CASSYEDRNTEAFF TGTGCCAGCAGTTACGAGGACAGGAACACTGAAGCTTTCTTT
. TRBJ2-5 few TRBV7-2 CASSPPSTETQYF TGTGCCAGCAGCCCTCCCTCGACAGAGACCCAGTACTTC
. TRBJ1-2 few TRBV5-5 CASREIQGSNYGYTF TGTGCCAGCAGAGAGATACAGGGTTCCAACTATGGCTACACCTTC
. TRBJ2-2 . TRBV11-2 CASSLRGVDTGELFF TGTGCCAGCAGCTTAAGGGGAGTAGACACCGGGGAGCTGTTTTTT
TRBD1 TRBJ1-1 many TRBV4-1 CASSQHGTGNTEAFF TGCGCCAGCAGCCAACATGGGACAGGGAACACTGAAGCTTTCTTT
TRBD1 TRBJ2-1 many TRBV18 CASSPRTGGTYNEQFF TGTGCCAGCTCACCCAGGACAGGGGGGACCTACAATGAGCAGTTCTTC
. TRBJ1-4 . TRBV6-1 CASRDYRDNEKLFF TGTGCCAGCCGAGACTACAGGGATAATGAAAAACTGTTTTTT
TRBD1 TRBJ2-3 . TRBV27 CASSPRDRAIHSPTDTQYF TGTGCCAGCAGTCCCCGGGACAGGGCTATCCATAGCCCCACAGATACGCAGTATTTT
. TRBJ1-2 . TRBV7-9 CASSLVGRADYGYTF TGTGCCAGCAGCTTAGTCGGCAGGGCGGACTATGGCTACACCTTC
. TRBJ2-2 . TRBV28 CASMGGDTSNTGELFF TGTGCCAGCATGGGGGGGGACACCTCGAACACCGGGGAGCTGTTTTTT
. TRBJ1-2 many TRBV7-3 CASSLGTEYGYTF TGTGCCAGCAGCTTAGGGACGGAGTATGGCTACACCTTC
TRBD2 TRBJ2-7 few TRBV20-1 CSARDPSGVKSSYEQYF TGCAGTGCTAGAGATCCTAGCGGGGTGAAGAGCTCCTACGAGCAGTACTTC
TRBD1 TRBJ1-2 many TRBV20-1 CSAPITGGKEDGYTF TGCAGTGCCCCCATTACAGGGGGCAAGGAAGATGGCTACACCTTC
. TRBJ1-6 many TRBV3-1 CASSPDSYSLSPLHF TGTGCCAGCAGTCCGGACAGTTACAGTCTTTCACCCCTCCACTTT
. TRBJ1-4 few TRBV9 CASNSMAGAGEKLFF TGTGCCAGCAACTCCATGGCAGGGGCCGGTGAAAAACTGTTTTTT
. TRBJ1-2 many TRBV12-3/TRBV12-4 CASSWDGNYGYTF TGTGCCAGCAGTTGGGACGGCAACTATGGCTACACCTTC
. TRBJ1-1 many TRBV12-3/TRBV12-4 CASSHPSKSENTEAFF TGTGCCAGCAGTCATCCTTCCAAATCAGAGAACACTGAAGCTTTCTTT
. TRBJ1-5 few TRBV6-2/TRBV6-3 CASTRLPLRGSSQPQHF TGTGCCAGCACTCGGCTTCCTCTACGGGGGTCAAGTCAGCCCCAGCATTTT
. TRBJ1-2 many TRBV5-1 CASGPSAGKRNYGYTF TGCGCCAGCGGCCCATCCGCGGGGAAACGAAACTATGGCTACACCTTC
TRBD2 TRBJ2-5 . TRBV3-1 CASSLLAGEETQYF TGTGCCAGCAGCTTACTAGCGGGGGAAGAGACCCAGTACTTC
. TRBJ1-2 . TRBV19 CASSMRGPLTGYTF TGTGCCAGTAGTATGAGGGGACCTCTTACGGGCTACACCTTC
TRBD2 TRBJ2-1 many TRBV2 CASSEGGRDHNEQFF TGTGCCAGCAGTGAAGGCGGGAGGGACCACAATGAGCAGTTCTTC
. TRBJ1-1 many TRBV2 CASLGARRTEAFF TGTGCCAGCTTGGGGGCTCGGAGAACTGAAGCTTTCTTT
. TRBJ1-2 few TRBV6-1 CASSKRGVDRDYGYTF TGTGCCAGCAGCAAACGGGGAGTAGACAGAGACTATGGCTACACCTTC
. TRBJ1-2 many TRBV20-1 CSARDWRANYGYTF TGCAGTGCTAGAGATTGGAGGGCCAACTATGGCTACACCTTC
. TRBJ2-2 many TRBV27 CASSLSYGGGELFF TGTGCCAGCAGTTTATCGTACGGAGGCGGGGAGCTGTTTTTT
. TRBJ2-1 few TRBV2 CASSEDRLNEQFF TGTGCCAGCAGTGAGGATAGATTAAATGAGCAGTTCTTC
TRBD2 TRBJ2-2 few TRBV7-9 CASSWGLGGPGELFF TGTGCCAGCAGCTGGGGACTAGGGGGACCCGGGGAGCTGTTTTTT
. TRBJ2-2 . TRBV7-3 CASSLGRQSGELFF TGTGCCAGCAGCTTAGGAAGACAGAGCGGGGAGCTGTTTTTT
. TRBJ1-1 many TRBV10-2 CASSDSPNAEAFF TGCGCCAGCAGTGACTCCCCGAACGCTGAAGCTTTCTTT
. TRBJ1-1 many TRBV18 CASSPIDRTEAFF TGTGCCAGCTCACCCATAGACAGGACTGAAGCTTTCTTT
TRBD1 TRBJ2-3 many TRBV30 CAWSGGVRYTQYF TGTGCCTGGTCAGGGGGCGTGAGGTATACGCAGTATTTT
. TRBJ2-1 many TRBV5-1 CASSELHPTDNEQFF TGCGCCAGCAGTGAGCTCCATCCGACCGACAATGAGCAGTTCTTC
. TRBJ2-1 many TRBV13 CASSSAGLSFNEQFF TGTGCCAGCAGCTCCGCAGGGTTGTCTTTCAATGAGCAGTTCTTC
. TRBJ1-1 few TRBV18 CASSSNSNTEAFF TGTGCCAGCTCATCCAACTCGAACACTGAAGCTTTCTTT
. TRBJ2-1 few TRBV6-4 CASRIEAAGSYNEQFF TGTGCCAGCAGAATTGAAGCGGCGGGCTCCTACAATGAGCAGTTCTTC
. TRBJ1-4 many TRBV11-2 CASSLAQGFWEKLFF TGTGCCAGCAGCTTAGCCCAGGGTTTTTGGGAAAAACTGTTTTTT